The source of this TCR beta chain is a study of tumor-infiltrating lymphocytes in primary liver carcinoma. With around 520 ng total RNA as template and a constant-region primer, TCR beta cDNA was made. For TCR beta, libraries were produced by three nested multiplex PCR rounds using slightly modified ARM-PCR. TRBV1-TRBV30 forward primers paired with a C-beta reverse primer drove the first two PCR rounds, 10 cycles each. One entry per CDR3 protein results from TCRdb running MiXCR on the multiplex PCR reads. The sample holds tens of thousands of distinct CDR3 sequences, 70% to 75% seen once. This clonotype came up once. A junction boundary mismatches the germline segment, possibly from a read error. This CDR3 spans 15 amino acids. Germline CDR1 and CDR2: MNHNS and SASEGT. Joint extraction of RNA and DNA used roughly 19-32 mg of bulk tissue that was unsorted.

The sequencing sample was made of liver tumor tissue from sampling region 3. Subset here: tumor region T3, left-lateral pole. V is TRBV6-1 and J is TRBJ1-2; D gene ambiguous. The sequence was obtained from a man in his forties or fifties with primary liver carcinoma and hepatitis B virus infection. The CDR3 here is CASSKAGGIDYGYTF. For the CDR3, the DNA is TGTGCCAGCAGCAAGGCAGGCGGTATTGACTATGGTTACACCTTC.